These 18 T cell receptor beta chains share one sample of origin, sequenced in a study of CD8+ T cells in alopecia areata. Isolated RNA was reverse transcribed into cDNA used as the sequencing template. This table comes from immunoSEQ multiplex PCR, and its TCRdb copy is limited to in-frame clones, with some not included. The sample includes 150,000 or so clones, approximately 60% of them seen just once. Sequenced material: CD4+ T cells sorted from blood. Receptors were obtained from a human donor in good health.

V is TRBV15 and J is TRBJ1-2; a weak D match, TRBD1 (5 bases). This CDR3 spans 14 amino acids. The germline CDR1 and CDR2 sequences are LNHNV and YYDKDF (reference sequence). Trimming shortened V by 2 bases and J by 4 bases, and 11 bases separated the two germline ends. CDR3 bases: TGTGCCACCAGCAGACCCCCAGGGACCTATGGCTACACCTTC. Translated, it gives CATSRPPGTYGYTF.

The chain carries TRBV30 and TRBJ1-5; D unclear. In germline, CDR1 is GTSNPN, CDR2 SVGIG (reference sequence). The CDR3 sequence is 14 residues long. Trimming cost V 2 bases and J 5 bases, with 13 bases left between them. The CDR3 reads CAWSWAWGHQPQHF. CDR3 nucleotide sequence: TGTGCCTGGAGTTGGGCCTGGGGTCATCAGCCCCAGCATTTT.

The J gene is TRBJ2-7, the V gene TRBV18, with D possibly TRBD2 on 6 matching bases. CDR3 size: 15 residues. Trimming removed 5 bases from V and 0 bases from J, with 14 bases in between. Germline values: CDR1 KGHSH, CDR2 LQKENI. The CDR3 DNA reads TGTGCCAGCTCAGACCGGGACTCTAACTCCTACGAGCAGTACTTC. Protein: CASSDRDSNSYEQYF.

This sequence joins TRBV5-1 and TRBJ2-3; no clear D gene. Between the trimmed V and J ends, which lost 2 bases and 4 bases, there was a span of 8 bases. CDR1 and CDR2 from the germline V gene are SGHRS and YFSETQ. The CDR3 sequence is 13 residues long. The DNA of the CDR3 is TGCGCCAGCAGCTTTCGGGCGTCAGATACGCAGTATTTT. Protein: CASSFRASDTQYF.

The chain employs TRBV30 and TRBJ1-3; D not resolved. Germline V gene sequence: CDR1 GTSNPN, CDR2 SVGIG (reference sequence). The V end was cut by 2 bases, the J end by 3 bases, with 14 bases between. The CDR3 contains 15 residues. In DNA, the CDR3 is TGTGCCTGGAGTCGAGGGCTCGGCTATGGAAACACCATATATTTT. This codes for CAWSRGLGYGNTIYF.

The chain is built from TRBV20-1 and TRBJ2-3; D remains ambiguous. The CDR3 totals 11 residues. The V gene's germline CDR1 is DFQATT and CDR2 SNEGSKA (reference sequence). The CDR3 sequence is CSGTTLDTQYF. As DNA, the CDR3 is TGCAGCGGAACGACCCTCGATACGCAGTATTTT.

V usage is TRBV27 and J usage is TRBJ2-7; a weak D match, TRBD2 (5 bases). The germline V gene encodes CDR1 MNHEY and CDR2 SMNVEV (reference sequence). The germline V and J ends were trimmed by 7 bases and 3 bases, with 13 bases remaining between them. The CDR3 spans 13 residues. CDR3 protein: CASKGGRGYEQYF. CDR3 coding DNA: TGTGCCAGCAAAGGCGGACGGGGCTACGAGCAGTACTTC.

The chain couples TRBV18 to TRBJ1-1; D not certain. This CDR3 has 13 residues. Germline CDR1 KGHSH, CDR2 LQKENI. Trimming pared 3 bases from V and 5 bases from J, leaving 10 bases between. CDR3 region: CASSPSPGTEAFF. CDR3 in DNA: TGTGCCAGCTCACCTAGCCCGGGGACTGAAGCTTTCTTT.

V is TRBV28 and J is TRBJ2-7; 13 positions agree with TRBD2. The junction had 6 bases not matched to a gene; V was cut back by 4 bases and J by 6 bases. This CDR3 contains 15 residues. The germline gives CDR1 MDHEN, CDR2 SYDVKM. The DNA of the CDR3 is TGTGCCAGCAGTTCCGGGACTAGCGGGATTTCCGAGCAGTACTTC. Protein sequence: CASSSGTSGISEQYF.

J is TRBJ1-2 and V is TRBV29-1, with D unresolved. This CDR3 has 12 amino acids. CDR1 SQVTM and CDR2 ANQGSEA come from the germline V gene. V lost 7 bases to trimming and J lost 4 bases, with 13 bases between them. DNA of the CDR3: TGCAGCGGATTGGAGGAAGGCTATGGCTACACCTTC. Its translation is CSGLEEGYGYTF.

This clone was seen only once. The V and J genes are TRBV5-1 and TRBJ1-1; the D gene is possibly TRBD1 (5 bases). The germline gives CDR1 SGHRS, CDR2 YFSETQ. The CDR3 runs 13 residues. V lost 0 bases, J lost 4 bases, and 7 bases lay in between. CDR3 DNA sequence: TGCGCCAGCAGCTTGGTTAGGGGCACTGAAGCTTTCTTT. Its translation is CASSLVRGTEAFF.

The chain is built from TRBV6-5 and TRBJ1-1; D unresolved. V lost 6 bases and J 11 bases, leaving 13 bases between the germline ends. Germline CDR1 reads MNHEY; CDR2 reads SVGAGI. CDR3 size: 11 residues. CDR3 sequence reads: CASRNGLGAFF. The CDR3 DNA reads as TGTGCCAGCAGGAATGGGTTGGGGGCTTTCTTT.

The chain has TRBV6-5 and TRBJ2-7; the D is unclear. The CDR3 covers 14 residues. Per germline, CDR1 MNHEY and CDR2 SVGAGI. V was trimmed by 6 bases and J by 5 bases, leaving 17 bases between them. The CDR3: CASRKAALAHEQYF. The CDR3 DNA follows: TGTGCCAGCAGGAAGGCGGCTCTCGCCCACGAGCAGTACTTC.

This clone was detected many times. The V call is TRBV18, the J call TRBJ2-7; a possible D gene is TRBD1 (6 bases). V lost 6 bases to trimming and J lost 2 bases, with 14 bases between them. CDR1 and CDR2 from the germline V gene are KGHSH and LQKENI. The CDR3 has 14 residues. CDR3 protein: CASSDLQGPYEQYF. Here the CDR3 DNA reads TGTGCCAGCTCCGACCTACAGGGTCCCTACGAGCAGTACTTC. Combining the CDR3 with reference TRBV18 and TRBJ2-7 gives the whole variable domain NAGVMQNPRHLVRRRGQEARLRCSPMKGHSHVYWYRQLPEEGLKFMVYLQKENIIDESGMPKERFSAEFPKEGPSILRIQQVVRGDSAAYFCASSDLQGPYEQYFGPGTRLTVT.

This CDR3 is CASSHPFRDQPQHF. The CDR3 nucleotides are TGCGCCAGCAGTCACCCGTTCCGGGACCAGCCCCAGCATTTT. The rearrangement links TRBV4-1 to TRBJ1-5; a possible D gene is TRBD1 (5 bases). Per germline, CDR1 MGHRA and CDR2 YSYEKL. Between the trimmed V and J ends, which lost 6 bases and 7 bases, there was a span of 16 bases. This CDR3 has 14 residues.

V gene TRBV29-1 combines with J gene TRBJ2-7; 9 bases are a match to TRBD1. This CDR3 has 15 amino acids. With V trimmed by 6 bases and J by 4 bases, 13 bases remained unmatched. The V gene's germline CDR1 is SQVTM and CDR2 ANQGSEA. CDR3 in amino acids: CSVTLGQGKAYEQYF. CDR3 DNA: TGCAGCGTCACCCTAGGACAGGGGAAGGCTTACGAGCAGTACTTC.

The V gene is TRBV23-1, the J gene TRBJ2-7, with D tentatively TRBD2 (6 bases). TRBV23-1 is reported as an ORF; its role is uncertain. The CDR3 sequence is 13 residues long. V lost 3 bases and J lost 2, with 8 bases in between. The CDR3 sequence: CASSHGGTYEQYF. The CDR3 DNA is TGCGCCAGCAGTCATGGGGGGACCTACGAGCAGTACTTC.

The V and J genes are TRBV7-9 and TRBJ2-1, with 8 nucleotides matching TRBD2. The CDR3 loop spans 16 amino acids. Germline lookup yields CDR1 SEHNR and CDR2 FQNEAQ (reference sequence). The junction had 5 bases not matched to a gene; V was cut back by 4 bases and J by 0 bases. In DNA, the CDR3 is TGTGCCAGCAGCTATGCGGGAGGCACCTCCTACAATGAGCAGTTCTTC. This codes for CASSYAGGTSYNEQFF.